These 20 T cell receptor beta chains were sequenced from one sample in a study of T cell repertoires in cytomegalovirus infection. No antigen has been identified for these receptors. MiXCR, applied by TCRdb to the reads, yields one record per CDR3 protein. The sample lists approximately 910,000 distinct CDR3 sequences; around a third were seen once. Sequences were derived from cultured CD8+ T cells from PBMCs, sampled from culture after CMV antigen stimulation. The receptors stem from a human donor in good health (CMV status not recorded). Some clones in this sample may be carry-over from other donors' samples.

This chain joins TRBV9 and TRBJ1-2; possibly TRBD1 for D (6 bases). The CDR3 contains 14 residues. V lost 10 bases to trimming and J lost 1 base, with 17 bases between them. Germline CDR1 is SGDLS and CDR2 is YYNGEE. The CDR3 loop reads CASEGGSRNYGYTF. DNA of the CDR3: TGTGCCTCGGAGGGGGGCAGCCGTAACTATGGCTACACCTTC.

The sample holds many counts of this clonotype. The chain is built from TRBV7-6 and TRBJ2-1; D may be TRBD2 (7 bases). V was cut by 4 bases and J by 9 bases, with 16 bases left in between. Germline-derived CDR1 and CDR2 are SGHVS and FNYEAQ. The CDR3 is made up of 14 amino acids. CDR3 sequence (DNA): TGTGCCAGCAGCTCCCGCGGGGGCACGGGTGAGCAGTTCTTC. Translating it yields CASSSRGGTGEQFF.

This clonotype was counted at least ten times. The V call is TRBV7-8, the J call TRBJ2-1; 12 bases fit TRBD2. Germline V lookup: CDR1 SGHVS, CDR2 FQNEAQ. This CDR3 is built from 12 residues. Here the CDR3 reads CASSGGDGEQFF. CDR3 sequence (DNA): TGTGCTTCTAGCGGGGGGGATGGTGAGCAGTTCTTC.

This clonotype has more than one count but fewer than ten. The V gene is TRBV4-1, the J gene TRBJ2-7; D is unresolved. The V gene lost 6 bases and the J gene lost 1 base, with 13 bases spanning the gap. The CDR3 has 14 residues. CDR1 MGHRA and CDR2 YSYEKL come from the germline V gene. The CDR3 region has the DNA TGCGCCAGCAGTCTCACGTACGATTCCTACGAGCAGTACTTC. Protein: CASSLTYDSYEQYF.

The count of this clonotype is one. The rearrangement uses TRBV12-3 or TRBV12-4 and TRBJ2-5, with 7 bases lining up with TRBD2. The V and J ends lost 0 bases and 5 bases, in that order; junction bases with no gene match: 9. CDR3 length: 16 residues. CDR3 sequence: CASSLAELALGETQYF. As DNA, the CDR3 is TGTGCCAGCAGTTTAGCGGAACTAGCGCTGGGGGAGACCCAGTACTTC.

The sample holds a few counts of this clonotype. This chain joins TRBV6-2 or TRBV6-3 and TRBJ1-2; D might be TRBD1 (5 bases). The CDR3 length is 15 residues. Trimming left V 1 base short and J 7 bases short, with 16 bases between. Germline V gene data show CDR1 as MNHEY and CDR2 as SVGEGT. The CDR3 here is CASSYWGGVTSGYTF. For the CDR3, the DNA is TGTGCCAGCAGTTACTGGGGGGGAGTAACTAGTGGCTACACCTTC.

This clonotype turned up a few times. J is TRBJ1-4 and V is TRBV7-9, with 9 bases lining up with TRBD1. This CDR3 contains 15 residues. CDR1 is SEHNR and CDR2 is FQNEAQ in the germline V gene (reference sequence). V was clipped by 5 bases and J by 7 bases; unmatched bases: 8. The CDR3: CASSPGDRETEKLFF. As DNA, the CDR3 is TGTGCCAGCAGCCCGGGGGACAGGGAAACTGAAAAACTGTTTTTT. The full variable domain, its missing parts supplied by reference TRBV7-9 and TRBJ1-4, is DTGVSQNPRHKITKRGQNVTFRCDPISEHNRLYWYRQTLGQGPEFLTYFQNEAQLEKSRLLSDRFSAERPKGSFSTLEIQRTEQGDSAMYLCASSPGDRETEKLFFGSGTQLSVL.

Only a few counts were recorded for this clonotype. This chain links TRBV6-6 with TRBJ1-1, with D uncertain. V lost 0 bases and J lost 1, with 9 bases in between. Per the germline V gene, CDR1 is MNHNY and CDR2 is SVGAGI (reference sequence). The CDR3 runs to 15 residues. This CDR3 reads CASSYSPEGNTEAFF. The CDR3 nucleotides read TGTGCCAGCAGTTACTCACCGGAGGGGAACACTGAAGCTTTCTTT.

This chain uses TRBV27 with TRBJ2-1, with D possibly being TRBD1 (5 bases). The CDR3 length is 14 residues. Germline values: CDR1 MNHEY, CDR2 SMNVEV (reference sequence). V lost 0 bases and J lost 6, with 9 bases in between. This CDR3 is CASSLSMGRNEQFF. The CDR3 coding sequence is TGTGCCAGCAGTTTATCCATGGGGCGCAATGAGCAGTTCTTC.

This clonotype was recorded a few times. The chain combines TRBV27 with TRBJ1-2; D may be TRBD1 (6 bases). The CDR3 sequence is 15 residues long. V was pared by 1 base and J by 0 bases, with 9 bases between. Looked up from germline, CDR1 is MNHEY and CDR2 is SMNVEV (reference sequence). The CDR3 DNA sequence: TGTGCCAGCAGTTTATACAGGGAAGCTAACTATGGCTACACCTTC. Amino acids: CASSLYREANYGYTF.

This clonotype has just a few counts. The chain recombines TRBV11-3 with TRBJ2-5, with 8 bases that match TRBD2. V was pared by 8 bases and J by 4 bases, with 12 bases of the junction left unmatched. The CDR3 contains 15 residues. Per the germline V gene, CDR1 is SGHNT and CDR2 is YENEEA. This CDR3 reads CASSEVFGGGETQYF. The CDR3, as DNA: TGTGCCAGCTCGGAGGTCTTCGGGGGGGGAGAGACCCAGTACTTC.

The chain uses TRBV19 and TRBJ1-1; D unclear. V was pared by 0 bases and J by 2 bases, with 13 bases between. This CDR3 contains 16 residues. Germline V gene sequence: CDR1 LNHDA, CDR2 SQIVND (reference sequence). The CDR3 DNA is TGTGCCAGTAGTATAGATTTGGCGGGAGTTAACACTGAAGCTTTCTTT. Translation: CASSIDLAGVNTEAFF.

Only a few counts were recorded for this clonotype. This chain uses TRBV7-6 with TRBJ2-5; no clear D gene. V lost 2 bases and J lost 5, with 9 bases in between. Germline CDR1 reads SGHVS; CDR2 reads FNYEAQ. This CDR3 is built from 13 residues. The CDR3, as DNA: TGTGCCAGCAGCTTAATCCTAGGGGAGACCCAGTACTTC. Encoded protein: CASSLILGETQYF.

This sequence joins TRBV6-2 or TRBV6-3 and TRBJ1-2; no clear D. Between the trimmed V and J ends, which lost 0 bases and 1 base, there was a span of 6 bases. The CDR3 consists of 14 residues. Germline CDR1 reads MNHEY; CDR2 reads SVGEGT. CDR3 region: CASSYSWDNYGYTF. The CDR3 DNA follows: TGTGCCAGCAGTTACTCCTGGGATAACTATGGCTACACCTTC.

The rearrangement joins TRBV6-2 or TRBV6-3 to TRBJ2-6; perhaps TRBD1 as D (6 bases). This CDR3 has 18 residues. Deletions cut 1 base from V and 0 bases from J, with 13 bases between. The germline V gene has CDR1 MNHEY and CDR2 SVGEGT. The CDR3 bases are TGTGCCAGCAGTTACTACCCAGGGGAGATCTCTGGGGCCAACGTCCTGACTTTC. This encodes CASSYYPGEISGANVLTF.

Concerning this clonotype itself: This may come from a read error, since a much larger clone is one base off. The chain links TRBV7-6 to TRBJ1-4; D call uncertain. Germline CDR1 reads SGHVS; CDR2 reads FNYEAQ. The CDR3 spans 15 residues. In nucleotides, the CDR3 is TGTGCCAGCAACTTAAACGAGGGCTTTAATGAAAAACTGTTTTTT. Translation: CASNLNEGFNEKLFF.

Points on this clonotype: Since a much larger clone is just one base distant, this may be a read error. The chain combines TRBV7-4 with TRBJ1-2; maybe TRBD1 (6 bases). Trimming removed 5 bases from V and 4 bases from J, with 14 bases in between. This CDR3 spans 14 amino acids. In germline, CDR1 is SGHVT, CDR2 SQSDAQ. The CDR3 reads CASSVNRAGYGYTF. The DNA for the CDR3 is TGTGCCAGCAGCGTCAACAGGGCGGGCTATGGCTACACCTTC.

This clonotype came up many times. V is TRBV7-6 and J is TRBJ2-3; the D gene is possibly TRBD2 (7 bases). V lost 5 bases and J lost 8, with 20 bases in between. The length of the CDR3 is 15 residues. The germline CDR1 and CDR2 sequences are SGHVS and FNYEAQ. The CDR3 DNA sequence: TGTGCCAGCAGCCCCGTGGCGGGGGCAGCGGGTACGCAGTATTTT. Translated, it gives CASSPVAGAAGTQYF.

Many counts were recorded for this clonotype. The chain has TRBV5-6 and TRBJ1-4; TRBD1 agrees at 12 bases. The V and J ends lost 2 bases and 8 bases, in that order; junction bases with no gene match: 7. The CDR3 length is 16 residues. Germline CDR1 and CDR2: SGHDT and YYEEEE. The CDR3 loop is CASSLGGQGAAEKLFF. CDR3 nucleotides: TGTGCCAGCAGCTTAGGGGGACAGGGGGCAGCCGAAAAACTGTTTTTT.

The V and J genes are TRBV20-1 and TRBJ1-1; a weak D match, TRBD1 (5 bases). CDR1 is DFQATT, CDR2 SNEGSKA, per germline (reference sequence). Trimming took 5 bases from V and 4 from J, leaving 11 bases between them. CDR3 length: 12 amino acids. CDR3 sequence reads: CSARPGGTEAFF. The CDR3 DNA sequence: TGCAGTGCTCGACCGGGGGGCACTGAAGCTTTCTTT.